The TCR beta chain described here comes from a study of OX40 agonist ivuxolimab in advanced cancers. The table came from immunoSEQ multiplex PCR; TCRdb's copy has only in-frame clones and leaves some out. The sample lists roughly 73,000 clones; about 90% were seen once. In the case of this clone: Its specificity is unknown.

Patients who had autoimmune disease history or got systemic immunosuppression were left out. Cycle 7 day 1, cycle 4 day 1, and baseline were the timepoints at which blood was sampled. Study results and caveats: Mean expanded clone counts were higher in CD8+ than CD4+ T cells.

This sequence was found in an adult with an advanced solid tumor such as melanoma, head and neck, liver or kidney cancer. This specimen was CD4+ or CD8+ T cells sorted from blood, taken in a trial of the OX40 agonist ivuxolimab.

In nucleotides, the CDR3 is TGTGCCAGCAGCATGAAGGACTCTCCAGATACGCAGTATTTT. It specifies CASSMKDSPDTQYF. This sequence joins TRBV7-9 and TRBJ2-3, with D possibly TRBD2 on 5 matching bases. The CDR3 loop spans 14 amino acids. V was shortened by 5 bases and J by 4 bases, with 13 bases between the two germline ends. The V gene's germline CDR1 is SEHNR and CDR2 FQNEAQ (reference sequence).